This T cell receptor beta chain was profiled in a study of T cell repertoires in cytomegalovirus infection. Study-level information: TCR beta signatures that were public indicated CMV infection and matching HLA type.

Whole-study findings and limits: The ex vivo response was dominated by HLA-C-restricted CMV-specific TCR beta clonotypes.

This clonotype was counted only a few times. The antigen is undetermined. In TCRdb, the reads were re-called with MiXCR into one record per CDR3 protein. The profile shows approximately 490,000 distinct CDR3 sequences, around 10% of them singletons. V lost 4 bases, J lost 6 bases, and 3 bases stayed unmatched. Germline V gives CDR1 SNHLY, CDR2 FYNNEI. The length of the CDR3 is 15 residues. This TCR derives from a human donor in good health (CMV status not recorded). Some clones in this sample may be carry-over from other donors' samples. Sequencing input: PBMCs. The chain uses TRBV2 and TRBJ2-1; 13 bases match TRBD2. This CDR3 is CASSVGTSGANEQFF. The CDR3 DNA reads as TGTGCCAGCAGTGTGGGGACTAGCGGGGCCAATGAGCAGTTCTTC.